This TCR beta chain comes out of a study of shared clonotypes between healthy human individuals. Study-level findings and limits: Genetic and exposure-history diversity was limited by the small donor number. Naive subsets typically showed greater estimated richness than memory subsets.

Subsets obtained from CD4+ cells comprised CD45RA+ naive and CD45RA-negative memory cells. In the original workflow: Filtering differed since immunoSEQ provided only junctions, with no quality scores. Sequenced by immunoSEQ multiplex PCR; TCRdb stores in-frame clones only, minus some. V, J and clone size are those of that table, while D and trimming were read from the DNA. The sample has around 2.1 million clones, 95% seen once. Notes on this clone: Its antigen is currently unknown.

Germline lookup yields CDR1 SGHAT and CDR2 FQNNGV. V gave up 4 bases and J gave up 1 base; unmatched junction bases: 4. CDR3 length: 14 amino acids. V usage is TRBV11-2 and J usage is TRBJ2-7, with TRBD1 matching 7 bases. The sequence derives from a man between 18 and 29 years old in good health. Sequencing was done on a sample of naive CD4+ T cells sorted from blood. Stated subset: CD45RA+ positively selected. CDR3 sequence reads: CASSSGTASYEQYF. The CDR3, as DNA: TGTGCCAGCAGCTCCGGGACAGCGTCCTACGAGCAGTACTTC.